This T cell receptor beta chain was profiled in a study of T cells in Graves' hyperthyroidism and ophthalmopathy. The study included ophthalmopathy patients with Clinical Activity Score at least 3, NOSPECS grade at least 4 and duration under 3 months. TCR beta CDR3 regions were amplified from RNA. The HTBI primer set served for first-round RT-PCR of the TCR CDR3. TCRdb reprocessed the multiplex PCR reads with MiXCR, giving one entry per CDR3 protein. The sample lists about 250,000 distinct CDR3 sequences; roughly 20% were seen once. The germline V and J ends were trimmed by 5 bases and 1 base, with 11 bases remaining between them. Germline CDR1 is MNHEY and CDR2 is SMNVEV (reference sequence). This CDR3 contains 15 residues.

The V call is TRBV27, the J call TRBJ2-2; D remains ambiguous. This TCR came from a man aged 25-45 years with Graves' ophthalmopathy. Sequences were obtained from blood. The CDR3 is CASSTRTLNTGELFF. In nucleotides, the CDR3 is TGTGCCAGCAGTACCCGGACGCTGAACACCGGGGAGCTGTTTTTT.